The 6 T cell receptor beta chains below were found in one sample sequenced in a study of cytomegalovirus exposure and HLA in healthy donors. Use of 60 Vbeta and 13 Jbeta primers characterized the PCR. Only in-frame clones appear in the TCRdb table, and some are missing; sequencing was by immunoSEQ multiplex PCR. The table shows around 140,000 clones, with around 72% occurring only once. The material sequenced was PBMCs. The source is a man in his forties or fifties in good health and CMV-seropositive.

The V call is TRBV5-1, the J call TRBJ2-1, with no clear D. V was trimmed by 1 base and J by 9 bases, leaving 8 bases between them. Germline assignment: CDR1 SGHRS and CDR2 YFSETQ. This CDR3 has 12 amino acids. Here the CDR3 reads CASSLSEREQFF. The CDR3 nucleotides are TGCGCCAGCAGCTTGTCGGAGCGTGAGCAGTTCTTC.

DNA for the CDR3: TGCAGCGTTCGGACGGGAGGAAACACCGGGGAGCTGTTTTTT. It codes for CSVRTGGNTGELFF. The J gene is TRBJ2-2, the V gene TRBV29-1, with 7 bases aligning to TRBD2. The CDR3 extends over 14 amino acids. The V gene end was trimmed by 5 bases and the J gene end by 2 bases; junction bases not matched to a gene: 5. In germline, CDR1 is SQVTM, CDR2 ANQGSEA.

The chain uses TRBV4-2 and TRBJ2-7; the match to TRBD2 covers 10 bases. The trim removed 0 bases at V and 5 bases at J, leaving 7 bases unmatched. The length of the CDR3 is 16 residues. Germline V gene data show CDR1 as LGHNA and CDR2 as YNFKEQ. CDR3 sequence reads: CASSQDWSSGSNEQYF. CDR3 DNA: TGTGCCAGCAGCCAAGATTGGTCTAGCGGGAGCAACGAGCAGTACTTC.

The V gene is TRBV5-4, the J gene TRBJ2-5, with 7 nucleotides matching TRBD1. CDR3 length equals 13 residues. With V trimmed by 1 base and J by 5 bases, 2 bases remained unmatched. Germline V gives CDR1 SGHNT, CDR2 YYREEE (reference sequence). In nucleotides, the CDR3 is TGTGCCAGCAGCTTGATACAGGGGGAGACCCAGTACTTC. It specifies CASSLIQGETQYF.

The chain uses TRBV11-2 and TRBJ2-1, with D possibly TRBD2 on 6 matching bases. Germline CDR1 SGHAT, CDR2 FQNNGV. The V and J ends lost 1 base and 4 bases respectively, with 11 bases between them. CDR3 length equals 15 residues. CDR3 DNA: TGTGCCAGCAGCTTAGCCCGGGACTTTTACAATGAGCAGTTCTTC. Translating gives CASSLARDFYNEQFF.

The chain joins TRBV28 to TRBJ1-5, with D tentatively TRBD1 (5 bases). The germline gives CDR1 MDHEN, CDR2 SYDVKM. There are 14 residues in the CDR3. Deletions cut 6 bases from V and 2 bases from J, with 11 bases between. CDR3: CASSYQGGNQPQHF. CDR3 coding DNA: TGTGCCAGCAGCTATCAGGGCGGCAATCAGCCCCAGCATTTT.